The entry that follows covers one TCR beta chain sequence. The data are from a study of blood T cell repertoires in COVID-19. Study-level information: Sites in the United States, Italy and Spain provided acute and convalescent COVID-19 samples. The analysed material was cDNA or gDNA that came from T cells, B-cell-depleted T cells, or PBMCs.

Germline V gene data show CDR1 as SGHRS and CDR2 as YFSETQ. The CDR3 totals 14 residues. The germline V and J ends were trimmed by 0 bases and 5 bases, with 11 bases remaining between them. Source study methods: From reference gene primer amplification, estimates of nucleated cell counts were derived. Using immunoSEQ multiplex PCR, the repertoire was profiled, and TCRdb retains in-frame clones only, with some absent. V and J calls and clone size are copied from that table; D and trimming were computed from the DNA. The table records 200,000 to 250,000 clones, less than 90% of them present only once. The chain recombines TRBV5-1 with TRBJ1-2; a weak D match, TRBD1 (6 bases). This TCR derives from a woman aged 45 to 65 with acute or convalescent COVID-19. Source material: peripheral blood. CDR3 residues: CASSLVPTGYGYTF. The CDR3 DNA reads as TGCGCCAGCAGCTTGGTTCCGACAGGTTATGGCTACACCTTC.